This T cell receptor beta chain is drawn from a study of long-term antiretroviral therapy in people with HIV. Findings and limits, study-wide: Repertoire composition at all time points was dominated by clones that had expanded before ART.

Per donor, at least one pre-ART and at least two post-ART PBMC samples were obtained. Run at survey level, the immunoSEQ assay was version v3.0. The repertoire was sequenced with immunoSEQ multiplex PCR; TCRdb's copy has only in-frame clones and lacks some. The sample has around 30,000 clones, approximately 95% seen once; the top ten hold about 8%. This clone was counted a single time. Its cognate antigen is unknown. A read error may account for a junction end that differs from germline. The specimen was unsorted PBMCs, collected 5.3 years after starting antiretroviral therapy. The clonotype comes from a man aged 25 to 40 with HIV.

The DNA for the CDR3 is TGTGCTAGCAGCTTGAGGGGGCCGGCAGATACGCAGTATTTT. Its protein is CASSLRGPADTQYF. The chain employs TRBV7-7 and TRBJ2-3; 7 bases align to TRBD1. Germline assignment: CDR1 SSHAT and CDR2 FNYEAQ (reference sequence). The length of the CDR3 is 14 residues.